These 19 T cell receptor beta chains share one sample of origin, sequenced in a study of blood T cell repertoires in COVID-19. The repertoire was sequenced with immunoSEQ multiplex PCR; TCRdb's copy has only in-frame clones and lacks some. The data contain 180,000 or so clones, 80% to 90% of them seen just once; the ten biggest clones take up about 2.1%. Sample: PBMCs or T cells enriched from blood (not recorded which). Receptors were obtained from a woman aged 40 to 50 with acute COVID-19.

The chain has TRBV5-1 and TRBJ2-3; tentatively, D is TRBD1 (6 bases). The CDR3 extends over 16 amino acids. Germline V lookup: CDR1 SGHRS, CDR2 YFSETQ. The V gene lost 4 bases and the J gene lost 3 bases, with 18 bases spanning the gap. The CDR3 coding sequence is TGCGCCAGCAGCAAGGATGTGGGGGCGCCGACAGATACGCAGTATTTT. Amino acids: CASSKDVGAPTDTQYF.

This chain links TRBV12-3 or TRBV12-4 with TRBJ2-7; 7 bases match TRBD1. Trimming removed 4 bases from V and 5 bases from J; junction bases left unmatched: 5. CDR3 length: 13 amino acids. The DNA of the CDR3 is TGTGCCAGCAGTTCAACAGGGGTCCACGAGCAGTACTTC. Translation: CASSSTGVHEQYF.

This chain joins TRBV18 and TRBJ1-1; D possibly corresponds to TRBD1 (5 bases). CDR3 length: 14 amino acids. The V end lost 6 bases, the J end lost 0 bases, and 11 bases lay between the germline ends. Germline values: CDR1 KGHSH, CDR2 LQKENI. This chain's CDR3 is CASSQTEMNTEAFF. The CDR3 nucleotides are TGTGCCAGCTCCCAGACAGAGATGAACACTGAAGCTTTCTTT.

The CDR3 loop reads CASSRGAGMETQYF. CDR3 DNA: TGTGCCAGTAGTCGGGGGGCGGGAATGGAGACCCAGTACTTC. The gene calls are TRBV19 and TRBJ2-5; D is possibly TRBD2 (7 bases). The CDR3 has 14 residues. The V end lost 5 bases, the J end lost 5 bases, and 15 bases lay between the germline ends. Germline CDR1 is LNHDA and CDR2 is SQIVND (reference sequence).

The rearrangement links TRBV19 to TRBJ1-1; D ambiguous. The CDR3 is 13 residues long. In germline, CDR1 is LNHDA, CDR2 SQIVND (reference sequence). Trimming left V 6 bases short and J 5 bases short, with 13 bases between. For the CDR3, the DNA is TGTGCCAGTAGGGTCCAAGGGAGAACTGAAGCTTTCTTT. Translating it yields CASRVQGRTEAFF.

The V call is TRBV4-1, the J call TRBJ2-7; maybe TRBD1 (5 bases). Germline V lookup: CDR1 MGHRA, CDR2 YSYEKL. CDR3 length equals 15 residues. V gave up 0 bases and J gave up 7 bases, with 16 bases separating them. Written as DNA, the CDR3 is TGCGCCAGCAGCCAAGATCTCAGGGTCGTGAGGGAGCAGTACTTC. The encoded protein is CASSQDLRVVREQYF.

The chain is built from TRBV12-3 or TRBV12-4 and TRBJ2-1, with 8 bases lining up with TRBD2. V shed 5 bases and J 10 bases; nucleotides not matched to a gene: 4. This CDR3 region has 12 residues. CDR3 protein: CASSGLAGEQFF. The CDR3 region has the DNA TGTGCCAGCAGTGGACTAGCAGGGGAGCAGTTCTTC.

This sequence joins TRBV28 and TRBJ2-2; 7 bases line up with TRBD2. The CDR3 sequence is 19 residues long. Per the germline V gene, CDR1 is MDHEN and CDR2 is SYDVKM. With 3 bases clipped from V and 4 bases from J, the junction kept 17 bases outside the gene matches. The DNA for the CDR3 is TGTGCCAGCAGTTTCAGTAAGGCTTGGGAGGGGTTGAGCACCGGGGAGCTGTTTTTT. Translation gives CASSFSKAWEGLSTGELFF.

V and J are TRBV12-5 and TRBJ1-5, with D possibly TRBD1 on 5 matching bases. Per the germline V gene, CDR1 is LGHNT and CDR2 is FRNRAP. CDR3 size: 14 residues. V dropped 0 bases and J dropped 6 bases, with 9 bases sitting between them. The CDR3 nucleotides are TGTGCTAGTGGTTTGGTTGCGGGGGGTCAGCCCCAGCATTTT. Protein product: CASGLVAGGQPQHF.

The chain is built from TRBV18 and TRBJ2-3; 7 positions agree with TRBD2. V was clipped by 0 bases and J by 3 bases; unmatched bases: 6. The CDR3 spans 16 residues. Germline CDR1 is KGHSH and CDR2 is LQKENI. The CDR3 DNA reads TGTGCCAGCTCACCACCCGGTATTAGCGGGACAGATACGCAGTATTTT. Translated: CASSPPGISGTDTQYF.

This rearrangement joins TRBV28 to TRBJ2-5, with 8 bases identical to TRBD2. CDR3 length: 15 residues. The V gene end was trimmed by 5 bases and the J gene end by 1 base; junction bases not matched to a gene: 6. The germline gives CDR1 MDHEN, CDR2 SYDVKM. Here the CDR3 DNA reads TGTGCCAGCAGTGGGGTAGCGGGGAGCCAAGAGACCCAGTACTTC. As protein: CASSGVAGSQETQYF. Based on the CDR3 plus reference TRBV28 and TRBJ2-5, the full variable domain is DVKVTQSSRYLVKRTGEKVFLECVQDMDHENMFWYRQDPGLGLRLIYFSYDVKMKEKGDIPEGYSVSREKKERFSLILESASTNQTSMYLCASSGVAGSQETQYFGPGTRLLVL.

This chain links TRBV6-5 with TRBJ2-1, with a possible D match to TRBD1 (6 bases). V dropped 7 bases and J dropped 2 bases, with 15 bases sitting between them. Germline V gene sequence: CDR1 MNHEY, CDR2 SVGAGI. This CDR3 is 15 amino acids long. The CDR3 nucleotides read TGTGCCAGCAAACCAAGGCAGGGGACCTACAATGAGCAGTTCTTC. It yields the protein CASKPRQGTYNEQFF.

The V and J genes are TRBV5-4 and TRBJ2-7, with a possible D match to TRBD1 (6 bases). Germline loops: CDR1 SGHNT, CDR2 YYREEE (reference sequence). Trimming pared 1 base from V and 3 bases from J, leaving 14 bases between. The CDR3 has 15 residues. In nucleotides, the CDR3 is TGTGCCAGCAGCTTGTGGGGTGGCAGGGGCTACGAGCAGTACTTC. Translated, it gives CASSLWGGRGYEQYF.

The CDR3: CAGRTSGGASTDTQYF. The DNA of the CDR3 is TGTGCCGGCCGGACTAGCGGGGGAGCTAGCACAGATACGCAGTATTTT. The rearrangement links TRBV2 to TRBJ2-3; TRBD2 matches 13 bases. Trimming at V came to 11 bases and at J to 0 bases, leaving 8 bases not matched to a gene. Germline CDR1 SNHLY, CDR2 FYNNEI. CDR3 size: 16 residues.

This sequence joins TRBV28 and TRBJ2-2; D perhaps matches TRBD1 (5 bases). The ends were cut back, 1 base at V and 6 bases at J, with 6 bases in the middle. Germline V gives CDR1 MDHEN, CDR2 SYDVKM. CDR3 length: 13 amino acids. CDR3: CASSLSRAGELFF. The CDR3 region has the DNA TGTGCCAGCAGTTTATCCAGGGCCGGGGAGCTGTTTTTT.

CDR3 sequence reads: CASSRITSGRIVTDTQYF. The CDR3 DNA reads TGTGCCAGCAGCCGTATTACTAGCGGGAGGATAGTAACAGATACGCAGTATTTT. This rearrangement joins TRBV3-1 (or the pseudogene TRBV3-2) to TRBJ2-3, with 12 bases that match TRBD2. Germline CDR1 and CDR2: LGHDT and YNNKEL (reference sequence). The V gene end was trimmed by 4 bases and the J gene end by 3 bases; junction bases not matched to a gene: 11. This CDR3 is built from 18 residues.

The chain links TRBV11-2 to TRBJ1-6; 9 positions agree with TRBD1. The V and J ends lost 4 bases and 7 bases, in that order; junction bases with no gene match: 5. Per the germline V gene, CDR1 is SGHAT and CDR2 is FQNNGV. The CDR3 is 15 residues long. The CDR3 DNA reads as TGTGCCAGCAGCTACCGGGACAGGGTGAATTCACCCCTCCACTTT. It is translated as CASSYRDRVNSPLHF.

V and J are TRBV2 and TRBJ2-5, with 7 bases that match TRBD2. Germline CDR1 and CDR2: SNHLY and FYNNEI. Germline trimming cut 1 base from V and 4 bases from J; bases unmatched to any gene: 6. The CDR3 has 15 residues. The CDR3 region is CASSEETGGGETQYF. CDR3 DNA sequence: TGTGCCAGCAGTGAAGAAACTGGGGGGGGAGAGACCCAGTACTTC.

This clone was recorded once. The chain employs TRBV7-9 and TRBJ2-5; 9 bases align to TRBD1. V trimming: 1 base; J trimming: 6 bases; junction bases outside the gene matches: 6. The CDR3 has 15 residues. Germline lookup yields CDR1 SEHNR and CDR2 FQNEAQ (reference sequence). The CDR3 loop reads CASSLGDRELKTQYF. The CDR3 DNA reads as TGTGCCAGCAGCTTAGGGGACAGGGAATTAAAGACCCAGTACTTC.